This T cell receptor (beta chain) was profiled in a study of graft-versus-host responses after intestinal transplantation. Across the whole study: Transplantation in recipients was multivisceral, liver-intestinal, or isolated intestinal.

Study conclusions and caveats: High graft-versus-host to host-versus-graft clonal ratios were seen in allografts of patients with graft-donor T cell macrochimerism.

Unmatched junction bases numbered 9, after V lost 4 bases and J lost 3 bases. The CDR3 extends over 15 amino acids. Germline CDR1 MNHEY, CDR2 SMNVEV (reference sequence). This clone has more than one count but fewer than ten. Its antigen is as yet unknown. Profiled with immunoSEQ multiplex PCR; TCRdb holds only in-frame clones, not every one. Counted here are over 75,000 clones, around 90% occurring once; the ten biggest clones make up more than 0.25%. The V call is TRBV27, the J call TRBJ2-7; 7 nucleotides line up with TRBD1. The clonotype comes from a human donor who was the organ donor for an intestinal transplant. Sequencing was performed on unstimulated CD4+ T cells sorted from spleen or lymph node cells, taken before transplant. The CDR3 DNA follows: TGTGCCAGCAGTTGGAGGTCGAGACAGGGCTACGAGCAGTACTTC. It encodes CASSWRSRQGYEQYF.